The 13 T cell receptor beta chains presented below share a single source sample, sequenced in a study of neoadjuvant nivolumab and ipilimumab in lung cancer (dated by TCRdb to 2018 to 2021). Libraries were prepared through the immunoSEQ multiplex PCR assay. In TCRdb, the immuneACCESS table is reduced to in-frame sequences with V and J assigned. These tables do not hold every clone; where another copy was compared, an unresolved V gene accounts for under half, and the others remain unexplained. The sample contains about 18,000 clones, roughly 79% of them found a single time. The ten largest clones capture 9% of the sample. The time point tag for this specimen amounts to: at surgical resection after neoadjuvant nivolumab +/- ipilimumab. Sequencing used tumor tissue, obtained after neoadjuvant nivolumab, alone or with ipilimumab, at or shortly before surgery. Receptor source: an adult with non-small cell lung cancer.

This sequence joins TRBV11-2 and TRBJ2-2; D is unclear. Between the trimmed V and J ends, which lost 5 bases and 2 bases, there was a span of 9 bases. The CDR3 is 14 residues long. Germline CDR1 and CDR2: SGHAT and FQNNGV. This chain's CDR3 is CASSTNRNTGELFF. CDR3 bases: TGTGCCAGCAGCACTAATCGCAACACCGGGGAGCTGTTTTTT.

The chain is built from TRBV18 and TRBJ2-2; 12 positions agree with TRBD1. J lost 7 bases, V lost 1 base, and 7 bases had no gene match. This CDR3 is 17 amino acids long. Germline values: CDR1 KGHSH, CDR2 LQKENI. CDR3 residues: CASSPLTGTGGIGELFF. CDR3 bases: TGTGCCAGCTCACCACTGACCGGGACAGGGGGCATCGGGGAGCTGTTTTTT. Full variable domain (remainder filled in from reference TRBV18 and TRBJ2-2): NAGVMQNPRHLVRRRGQEARLRCSPMKGHSHVYWYRQLPEEGLKFMVYLQKENIIDESGMPKERFSAEFPKEGPSILRIQQVVRGDSAAYFCASSPLTGTGGIGELFFGEGSRLTVL.

The rearrangement uses TRBV7-8 and TRBJ1-6, with 9 bases matching TRBD1. Germline CDR1 SGHVS, CDR2 FQNEAQ. V trimming: 5 bases; J trimming: 2 bases; junction bases outside the gene matches: 4. This CDR3 has 16 amino acids. Written as DNA, the CDR3 is TGTGCCAGCAGCACCCGGACAGGGGCCTATAATTCACCCCTCCACTTT. This gives the protein CASSTRTGAYNSPLHF.

The CDR3: CASSPATGVATQYF. Here the CDR3 DNA reads TGTGCCAGCAGTCCTGCCACGGGTGTAGCGACCCAGTACTTC. The chain employs TRBV6-1 and TRBJ2-5; D unresolved. The V and J ends lost 5 bases and 7 bases respectively, with 17 bases between them. This CDR3 has 14 amino acids. Germline CDR1 is MNHNS and CDR2 is SASEGT.

The CDR3 spells CAWSVLAPKEKLFF. In nucleotides, the CDR3 is TGTGCCTGGAGTGTACTGGCCCCGAAAGAAAAACTGTTTTTT. The V gene is TRBV30, the J gene TRBJ1-4; the D is unclear. The V gene lost 0 bases and the J gene lost 8 bases, with 13 bases spanning the gap. The CDR3 length is 14 residues. Looked up from germline, CDR1 is GTSNPN and CDR2 is SVGIG (reference sequence).

This clone was detected once. The genes are TRBV6-6 and TRBJ2-7; 9 bases match TRBD1. The J segment lost 3 bases and the V segment lost 8 bases, leaving 8 bases of the junction unmatched. Germline V gene sequence: CDR1 MNHNY, CDR2 SVGAGI (reference sequence). The CDR3 has 14 residues. CDR3 amino acids: CASSEGTGFYEQYF. For the CDR3, the DNA is TGTGCCAGCTCTGAGGGGACAGGGTTCTACGAGCAGTACTTC.

The V call is TRBV9, the J call TRBJ1-3; possibly TRBD1 for D (5 bases). This CDR3 has 17 amino acids. The germline gives CDR1 SGDLS, CDR2 YYNGEE. V was trimmed by 3 bases and J by 0 bases, leaving 16 bases between them. The DNA for the CDR3 is TGTGCCAGCAGCGCCTACAGGTCTTCAGGCTCTGGAAACACCATATATTTT. It translates to CASSAYRSSGSGNTIYF.

The gene calls are TRBV5-1 and TRBJ2-2; D not certain. V lost 0 bases, J lost 6 bases, and 6 bases lay in between. The CDR3 has 13 amino acids. Germline V CDR1 and CDR2: SGHRS, YFSETQ. CDR3 protein: CASSLGRSGELFF. The CDR3 nucleotides are TGCGCCAGCAGCTTGGGCCGGTCCGGGGAGCTGTTTTTT.

As regards this clone: The junction departs from the called germline gene at one end, perhaps through a read error. V usage is TRBV7-9 and J usage is TRBJ1-1; 7 bases fit TRBD1. Per the germline V gene, CDR1 is SEHNR and CDR2 is FQNEAQ (reference sequence). The length of the CDR3 is 13 residues. For the CDR3, the DNA is TGTGCCAGCAGCTTCGGCGGACAGGACAACCCGGGTTTT. Translated, it gives CASSFGGQDNPGF. Based on the CDR3 plus reference TRBV7-9 and TRBJ1-1, the full variable domain is DTGVSQNPRHKITKRGQNVTFRCDPISEHNRLYWYRQTLGQGPEFLTYFQNEAQLEKSRLLSDRFSAERPKGSFSTLEIQRTEQGDSAMYLCASSFGGQDNPGFGQGTRLTVV.

The chain is built from TRBV7-2 and TRBJ1-2; 8 bases agree with TRBD1. This CDR3 spans 13 amino acids. The V gene's germline CDR1 is SGHTA and CDR2 FQGNSA. Unmatched junction bases numbered 3, after V lost 7 bases and J lost 2 bases. CDR3 sequence reads: CASTRQGNYGYTF. CDR3 nucleotides: TGTGCCAGCACACGACAGGGGAACTATGGCTACACCTTC.

This rearrangement joins TRBV9 to TRBJ1-1; no definite D call. Deletions cut 0 bases from V and 5 bases from J, with 8 bases between. CDR3 length: 13 amino acids. Germline loops: CDR1 SGDLS, CDR2 YYNGEE. CDR3 loop: CASSVGRETEAFF. DNA for the CDR3: TGTGCCAGCAGCGTAGGAAGGGAAACTGAAGCTTTCTTT. The full variable domain, rest sourced from reference TRBV9 and TRBJ1-1, is DSGVTQTPKHLITATGQRVTLRCSPRSGDLSVYWYQQSLDQGLQFLIQYYNGEERAKGNILERFSAQQFPDLHSELNLSSLELGDSALYFCASSVGRETEAFFGQGTRLTVV.

The chain carries TRBV10-2 and TRBJ2-7, with D hard to call. Trimming removed 6 bases from V and 2 bases from J, with 17 bases in between. Germline loops: CDR1 WSHSY, CDR2 SAAADI. The CDR3 runs to 15 residues. CDR3 sequence reads: CASSGRYLRPYEQYF. The CDR3, as DNA: TGCGCCAGCAGCGGTCGATACCTAAGGCCCTACGAGCAGTACTTC.

The genes are TRBV9 and TRBJ2-2; 8 bases align to TRBD2. The CDR3 consists of 16 residues. V shed 0 bases, J shed 7 bases, and the junction held 8 bases outside the gene matches. Germline V CDR1 and CDR2: SGDLS, YYNGEE. CDR3 residues: CASSVDGGAVSGELFF. As DNA, the CDR3 is TGTGCCAGCAGCGTAGACGGGGGGGCCGTGAGCGGGGAGCTGTTTTTT.